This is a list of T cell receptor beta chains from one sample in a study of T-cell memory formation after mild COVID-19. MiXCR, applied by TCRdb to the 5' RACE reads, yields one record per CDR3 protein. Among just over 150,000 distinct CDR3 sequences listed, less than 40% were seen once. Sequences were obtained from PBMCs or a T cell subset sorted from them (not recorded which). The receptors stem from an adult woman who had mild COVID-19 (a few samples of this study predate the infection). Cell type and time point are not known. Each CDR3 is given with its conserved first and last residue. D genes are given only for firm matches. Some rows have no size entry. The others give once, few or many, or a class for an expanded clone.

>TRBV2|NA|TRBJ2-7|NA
CASTISRQRLGPAGEQYF
TGTGCCAGCACTATTAGCCGTCAGCGTTTGGGTCCCGCCGGCGAGCAGTACTTC
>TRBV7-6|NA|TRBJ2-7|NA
CASSLNWGSDEQYF
TGTGCCAGCAGCTTAAATTGGGGGTCCGACGAGCAGTACTTC
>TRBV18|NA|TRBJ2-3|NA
CASSPAGRTDTQYF
TGTGCCAGCTCACCGGCGGGACGCACAGATACGCAGTATTTT
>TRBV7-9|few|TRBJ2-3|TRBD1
CASSLRTGEADTQYF
TGTGCCAGCAGCTTAAGGACAGGGGAGGCAGATACGCAGTATTTT
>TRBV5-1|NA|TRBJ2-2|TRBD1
CASRVGDRETFANTGELFF
TGCGCCAGCAGGGTTGGAGACAGGGAAACGTTCGCGAACACCGGGGAGCTGTTTTTT
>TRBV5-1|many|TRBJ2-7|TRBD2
CASSLDPSGGYEQYF
TGCGCCAGCAGCTTGGATCCTAGCGGGGGCTACGAGCAGTACTTC
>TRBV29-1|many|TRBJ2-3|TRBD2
CSALAGDGVTQYF
TGCAGCGCCTTAGCGGGAGACGGGGTGACGCAGTATTTT
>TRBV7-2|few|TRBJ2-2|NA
CASSFDRAGELFF
TGTGCCAGCAGCTTTGACCGGGCCGGGGAGCTGTTTTTT
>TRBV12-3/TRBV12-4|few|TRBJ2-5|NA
CASSFDFRETQYF
TGTGCCAGCAGTTTCGACTTCCGGGAGACCCAGTACTTC
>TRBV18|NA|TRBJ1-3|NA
CASSQTDSGNTIYF
TGTGCCAGCTCACAGACAGATTCTGGAAACACCATATATTTT
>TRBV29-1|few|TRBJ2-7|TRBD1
CSVEGQGGSYEQYF
TGCAGCGTCGAGGGACAGGGGGGGTCCTACGAGCAGTACTTC
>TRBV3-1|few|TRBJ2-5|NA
CASSQVRAGLRETQYF
TGTGCCAGCAGCCAAGTCCGGGCGGGTTTGAGAGAGACCCAGTACTTC
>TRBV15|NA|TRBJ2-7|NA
CATSTDSGSEQYF
TGTGCCACCAGCACCGATTCAGGGTCCGAGCAGTACTTC
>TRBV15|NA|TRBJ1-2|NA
CATSRDIEWGLNGYTF
TGTGCCACCAGCAGAGATATAGAGTGGGGGTTGAATGGCTACACCTTC
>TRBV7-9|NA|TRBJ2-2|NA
CASSSGTNTGELFF
TGTGCCAGCAGCTCCGGTACGAACACCGGGGAGCTGTTTTTT
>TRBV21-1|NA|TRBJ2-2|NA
CASSVETGPKNTGELFF
TGTGCCAGCAGCGTAGAAACAGGGCCGAAGAACACCGGGGAGCTGTTTTTT
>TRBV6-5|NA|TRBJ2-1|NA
CASSPPTPSYNEQFF
TGTGCCAGCAGTCCCCCCACTCCCTCCTACAATGAGCAGTTCTTC
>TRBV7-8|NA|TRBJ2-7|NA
CASSSPSGLSYEQYF
TGTGCCAGCAGCTCCCCATCGGGGCTTTCCTACGAGCAGTACTTC
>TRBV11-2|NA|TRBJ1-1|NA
CASSSLGGNTEAFF
TGTGCCAGCAGCTCCCTAGGGGGGAACACTGAAGCTTTCTTT
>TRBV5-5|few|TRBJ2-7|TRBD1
CASSFLGMRDRVNEQYF
TGTGCCAGCAGCTTCCTGGGGATGAGGGACAGGGTCAACGAGCAGTACTTC
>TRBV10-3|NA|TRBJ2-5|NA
CAISEGLQGPETQYF
TGTGCCATCAGTGAGGGACTGCAGGGGCCAGAGACCCAGTACTTC
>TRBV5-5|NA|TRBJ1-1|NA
CASSFGRTTADTEAFF
TGTGCCAGCAGCTTCGGAAGGACAACGGCAGACACTGAAGCTTTCTTT
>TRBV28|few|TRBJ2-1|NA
CASSTLGTPYNEQFF
TGTGCCAGCAGTACATTAGGGACCCCTTACAATGAGCAGTTCTTC
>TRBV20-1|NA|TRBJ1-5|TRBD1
CSARDGGGGNQPQHF
TGCAGTGCTAGAGATGGAGGGGGCGGCAATCAGCCCCAGCATTTT
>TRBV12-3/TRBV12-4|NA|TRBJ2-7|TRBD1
CASSPDRADEQYF
TGTGCCAGCAGTCCGGACAGGGCCGACGAGCAGTACTTC
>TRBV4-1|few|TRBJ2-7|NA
CASSQDRGTWSYEQYF
TGCGCCAGCAGCCAAGATAGGGGGACATGGTCCTACGAGCAGTACTTC
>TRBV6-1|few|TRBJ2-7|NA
CASSEGFSAPYEQYF
TGTGCCAGCAGTGAAGGATTCAGCGCCCCCTACGAGCAGTACTTC
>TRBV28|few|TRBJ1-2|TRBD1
CASSWGQGLSGYTF
TGTGCCAGCAGTTGGGGACAGGGGTTGTCTGGCTACACCTTC
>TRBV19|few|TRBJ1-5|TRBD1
CASSIGTVSNQPQHF
TGTGCCAGTAGTATTGGGACAGTTAGCAATCAGCCCCAGCATTTT
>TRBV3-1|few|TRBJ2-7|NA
CASSPSVYEQYF
TGTGCCAGCAGCCCTAGCGTATACGAGCAGTACTTC
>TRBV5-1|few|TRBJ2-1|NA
CASSLDPTLGEQFF
TGCGCCAGCAGCTTGGACCCTACCTTGGGTGAGCAGTTCTTC
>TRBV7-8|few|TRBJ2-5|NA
CASSFDGNQYF
TGTGCCAGCAGCTTCGACGGTAACCAGTACTTC
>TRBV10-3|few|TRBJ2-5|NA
CAISESGTSQETQYF
TGTGCCATCAGTGAGTCGGGAACTAGCCAAGAGACCCAGTACTTC
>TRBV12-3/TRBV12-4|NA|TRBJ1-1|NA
CASSLGGAGTDPSYAFF
TGTGCCAGCAGTTTAGGGGGCGCCGGGACGGACCCATCCTACGCTTTCTTT
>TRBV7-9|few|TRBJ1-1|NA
CASSLNTGNTEAFF
TGTGCCAGCAGCTTGAACACGGGGAACACTGAAGCTTTCTTT
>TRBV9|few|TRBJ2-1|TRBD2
CASSREIAGGNEQFF
TGTGCCAGCAGCCGGGAGATAGCGGGAGGGAATGAGCAGTTCTTC
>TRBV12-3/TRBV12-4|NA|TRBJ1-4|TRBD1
CASSPGQGINEKLFF
TGTGCCAGCAGTCCCGGACAGGGAATTAATGAAAAACTGTTTTTT
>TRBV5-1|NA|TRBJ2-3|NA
CASSPLGRDTQYF
TGCGCCAGCAGCCCGCTGGGGAGAGATACGCAGTATTTT
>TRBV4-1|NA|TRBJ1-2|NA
CASSQEENYGYTF
TGCGCCAGCAGCCAAGAGGAAAACTATGGCTACACCTTC
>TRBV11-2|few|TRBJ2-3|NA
CASSLVTSSRHTDTQYF
TGTGCCAGCAGCTTAGTAACTAGCTCCAGACACACAGATACGCAGTATTTT
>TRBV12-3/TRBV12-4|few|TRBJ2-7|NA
CASRDGYEQYF
TGTGCCAGCAGGGATGGGTACGAGCAGTACTTC
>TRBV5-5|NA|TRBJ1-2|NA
CASSLATGTGGYTF
TGTGCCAGCAGCTTGGCCACTGGGACCGGTGGCTACACCTTC
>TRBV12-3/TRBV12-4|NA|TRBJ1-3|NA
CASSTWGKGNTIYF
TGTGCCAGCAGCACATGGGGTAAAGGAAACACCATATATTTT
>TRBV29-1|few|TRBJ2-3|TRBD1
CSVDRQGGTDTQYF
TGCAGCGTTGATCGCCAGGGGGGCACAGATACGCAGTATTTT
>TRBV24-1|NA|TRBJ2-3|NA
CATSDVLSDTQYF
TGTGCCACCAGTGACGTACTTTCAGATACGCAGTATTTT
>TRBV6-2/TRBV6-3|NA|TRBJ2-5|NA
CASSFTGQETQYF
TGTGCCAGCAGTTTTACAGGCCAAGAGACCCAGTACTTC
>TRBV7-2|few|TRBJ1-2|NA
CASSSPGGRARRDYGYTF
TGTGCCAGCAGCTCCCCGGGGGGGCGCGCGAGGCGGGACTATGGCTACACCTTC
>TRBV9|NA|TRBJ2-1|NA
CASSAADGNEQFF
TGTGCCAGCAGCGCGGCGGACGGCAATGAGCAGTTCTTC
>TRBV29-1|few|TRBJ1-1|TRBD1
CSVGPQGANTEAFF
TGCAGCGTTGGCCCACAGGGGGCGAACACTGAAGCTTTCTTT
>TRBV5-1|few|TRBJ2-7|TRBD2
CASRPATSGNLYEQYF
TGCGCCAGCCGCCCCGCGACTAGCGGGAATCTCTACGAGCAGTACTTC
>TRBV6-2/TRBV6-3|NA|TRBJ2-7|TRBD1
CASSPPGQVYEQYF
TGTGCCAGCAGTCCTCCGGGACAGGTCTACGAGCAGTACTTC
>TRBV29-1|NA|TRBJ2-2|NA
CSVVTASSNTGELFF
TGCAGCGTTGTGACAGCGTCGTCGAACACCGGGGAGCTGTTTTTT
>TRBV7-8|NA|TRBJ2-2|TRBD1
CASSLVTGVTGELFF
TGTGCCAGCAGCTTAGTTACAGGGGTGACCGGGGAGCTGTTTTTT
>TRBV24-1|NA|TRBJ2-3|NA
CATSDFSGTATDTQYF
TGTGCCACCAGTGATTTTTCGGGGACCGCGACAGATACGCAGTATTTT
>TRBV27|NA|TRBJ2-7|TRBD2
CASSALSSGGAREQYF
TGTGCCAGCAGTGCCCTTAGTAGCGGGGGGGCGCGTGAGCAGTACTTC